This T cell receptor (beta chain) was recovered during a study of T cells in Graves' hyperthyroidism and ophthalmopathy. General study results and limits: Most expanded thyroid clonotypes above 0.001 also appeared in blood. It was a median about 6.5 months before onset that the model predicted ophthalmopathy.

Absence of ophthalmopathy progression within 18 months defined stable Graves' hyperthyroidism. Patients aged 18 to 65 had newly diagnosed hyperthyroidism of under 2 months' duration. This clonotype was detected ten times or more. Its antigen is unidentified. This CDR3 region has 16 residues. CDR1 and CDR2 (germline): SNHLY, FYNNEI. V was clipped by 8 bases and J by 4 bases, with 23 bases between them. The TCR beta CDR3 regions underwent amplification using RNA transcripts as the source. The TCR CDR3 first-round RT-PCR relied on the HTBI primer set. A single record per CDR3 protein comes from TCRdb applying MiXCR to the multiplex PCR reads. Of about 420,000 distinct CDR3 sequences in the sample, around 13% were seen once.

V and J are TRBV2 and TRBJ2-5; either TRBD1 or TRBD2 may supply D (5 bases each). The clonotype was recovered from a woman between 18 and 29 years old with Graves' hyperthyroidism. Material for sequencing was blood. The CDR3 DNA follows: TGTGCCAGCGCCGCTTCCGGGACGGCGATTCTAGAGACCCAGTACTTC. This encodes CASAASGTAILETQYF.